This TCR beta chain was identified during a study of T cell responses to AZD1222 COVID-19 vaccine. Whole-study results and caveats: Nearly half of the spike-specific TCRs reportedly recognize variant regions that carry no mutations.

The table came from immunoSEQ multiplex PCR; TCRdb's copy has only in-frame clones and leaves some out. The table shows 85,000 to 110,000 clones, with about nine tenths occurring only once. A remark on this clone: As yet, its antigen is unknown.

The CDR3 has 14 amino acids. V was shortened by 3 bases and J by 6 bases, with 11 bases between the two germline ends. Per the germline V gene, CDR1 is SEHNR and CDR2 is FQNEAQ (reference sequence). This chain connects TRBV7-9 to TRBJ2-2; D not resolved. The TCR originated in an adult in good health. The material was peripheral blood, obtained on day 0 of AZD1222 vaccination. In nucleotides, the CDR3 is TGTGCCAGCAGCTTCAGTTCTAACGCCGGGGAGCTGTTTTTT. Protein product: CASSFSSNAGELFF.